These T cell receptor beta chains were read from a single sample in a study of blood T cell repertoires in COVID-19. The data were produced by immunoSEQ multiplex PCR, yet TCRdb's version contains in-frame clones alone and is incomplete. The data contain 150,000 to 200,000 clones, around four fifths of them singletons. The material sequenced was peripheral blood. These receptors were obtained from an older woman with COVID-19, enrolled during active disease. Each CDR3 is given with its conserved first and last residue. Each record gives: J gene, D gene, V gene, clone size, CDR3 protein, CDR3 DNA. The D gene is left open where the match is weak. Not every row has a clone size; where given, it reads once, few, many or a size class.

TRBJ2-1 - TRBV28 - CASSRSNEQFF TGTGCCAGCAGCCGCAGTAATGAGCAGTTCTTC
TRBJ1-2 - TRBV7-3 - CASSPDGAAGYGYTF TGTGCCAGCAGTCCTGATGGGGCTGCAGGCTATGGCTACACCTTC
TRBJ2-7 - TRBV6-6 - CASRTSYRAYEQYF TGTGCCAGCCGAACATCCTACAGGGCCTACGAGCAGTACTTC
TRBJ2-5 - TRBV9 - CASIRAETQYF TGTGCCAGCATACGCGCAGAGACCCAGTACTTC
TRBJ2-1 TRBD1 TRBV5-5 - CASSSTRQGAYEQFF TGTGCCAGCAGCTCAACCAGACAGGGGGCATACGAGCAGTTCTTC
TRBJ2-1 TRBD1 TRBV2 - CASSTRQGLIDEQFF TGTGCCAGCAGTACCCGACAGGGTTTGATCGATGAGCAGTTCTTC
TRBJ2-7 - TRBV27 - CASSSLRGADEQYF TGTGCCAGCAGTTCCCTCCGGGGAGCGGACGAGCAGTACTTC
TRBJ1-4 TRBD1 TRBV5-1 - CASSLEGQGFTNEKLFF TGCGCCAGCAGCTTGGAGGGACAGGGTTTTACTAATGAAAAACTGTTTTTT
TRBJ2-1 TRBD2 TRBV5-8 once CASSRDYPSAYNEQFF TGTGCCAGCAGCCGGGACTACCCCTCGGCTTACAATGAGCAGTTCTTC
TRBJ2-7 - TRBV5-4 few CASSLGTLSSYEQYF TGTGCCAGCAGCCTGGGGACACTGAGCTCCTACGAGCAGTACTTC
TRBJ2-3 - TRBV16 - CASNRGESTDTQYF TGTGCCAGCAACCGGGGAGAAAGCACAGATACGCAGTATTTT
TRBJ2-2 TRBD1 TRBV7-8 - CASSFGTEQTGELFF TGTGCCAGCAGCTTTGGGACAGAGCAAACCGGGGAGCTGTTTTTT
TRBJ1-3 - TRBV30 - CAWSVTGAGNTIYF TGTGCCTGGAGTGTCACCGGGGCTGGAAACACCATATATTTT
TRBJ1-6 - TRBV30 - CAWNRVGGFSPLHF TGTGCCTGGAATAGAGTCGGGGGTTTTTCACCCCTCCACTTT
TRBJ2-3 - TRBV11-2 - CATGSDTQYF TGTGCCACCGGTTCCGATACGCAGTATTTT
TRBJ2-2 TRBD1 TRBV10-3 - CAISTGTGDTGELFF TGTGCCATCAGTACCGGGACAGGGGACACCGGGGAGCTGTTTTTT
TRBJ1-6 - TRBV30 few CACSGQSSYNSPLHF TGTGCCTGTTCCGGACAGAGCTCCTATAATTCACCCCTCCACTTT
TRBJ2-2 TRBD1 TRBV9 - CASSATGVNTGELFF TGTGCCAGCAGCGCGACAGGGGTGAACACCGGGGAGCTGTTTTTT
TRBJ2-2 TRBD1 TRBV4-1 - CASSQDTSGQFQSGELFF TGCGCCAGCAGCCAAGATACGTCGGGACAGTTCCAGAGCGGGGAGCTGTTTTTT
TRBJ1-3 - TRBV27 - CASSLSSGAGNTIYF TGTGCCAGCAGTTTATCCTCCGGGGCTGGAAACACCATATATTTT
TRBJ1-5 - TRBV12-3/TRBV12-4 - CASSLASLGPQHF TGTGCCAGCAGTTTAGCGTCCCTCGGGCCCCAGCATTTT
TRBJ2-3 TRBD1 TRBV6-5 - CASSQKARGKFTQYF TGTGCCAGCAGTCAAAAGGCCAGGGGGAAGTTTACGCAGTATTTT
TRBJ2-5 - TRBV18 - CASSPAGETQYF TGTGCCAGCTCACCCGCGGGAGAGACCCAGTACTTC
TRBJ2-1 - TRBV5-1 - CASSLVSSNYRPYNEQFF TGCGCCAGCAGCTTGGTGTCTTCTAACTATCGCCCCTACAATGAGCAGTTCTTC
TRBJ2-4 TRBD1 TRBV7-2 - CASSLGSGQGENIQYF TGTGCCAGCAGCTTAGGCTCTGGGCAGGGGGAAAACATTCAGTACTTC
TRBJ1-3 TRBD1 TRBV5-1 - CASSKGQGNGGSGNTIYF TGCGCCAGCAGCAAGGGACAGGGGAATGGTGGTAGTGGAAACACCATATATTTT
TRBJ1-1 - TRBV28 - CASSRFGGDTEAFF TGTGCCAGCAGTCGGTTCGGGGGGGACACTGAAGCTTTCTTT
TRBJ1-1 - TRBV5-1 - CASSGGDEVNTEAFF TGCGCCAGCAGCGGGGGGGACGAAGTGAACACTGAAGCTTTCTTT
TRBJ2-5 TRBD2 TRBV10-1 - CASSERTSLETQYF TGCGCCAGCAGTGAGCGGACTAGCCTAGAGACCCAGTACTTC
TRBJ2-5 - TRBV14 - CASSQGGPRQETQYF TGTGCCAGCAGCCAAGGAGGGCCCCGTCAAGAGACCCAGTACTTC
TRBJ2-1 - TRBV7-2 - CASSLPPSNEQFF TGTGCCAGCAGCTTACCCCCTTCTAATGAGCAGTTCTTC
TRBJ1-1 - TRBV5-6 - CASSLPGGNTEAFF TGTGCCAGCAGCCTTCCCGGAGGGAACACTGAAGCTTTCTTT
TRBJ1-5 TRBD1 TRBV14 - CASSQKRTGASYSNQPQHF TGTGCCAGCAGCCAAAAAAGGACAGGGGCAAGTTATAGCAATCAGCCCCAGCATTTT
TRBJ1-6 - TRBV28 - CASRSGQYNSPLHF TGTGCCAGCAGATCGGGACAATATAATTCACCCCTCCACTTT
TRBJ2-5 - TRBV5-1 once CASSQNAGGETQYF TGCGCCAGCAGCCAAAATGCAGGCGGGGAGACCCAGTACTTC
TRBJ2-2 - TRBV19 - CAISRAVNTGELFF TGTGCCATATCCAGAGCGGTTAACACCGGGGAGCTGTTTTTT
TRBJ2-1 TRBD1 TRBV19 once CASSQPGGSSAYNEQFF TGTGCCAGTAGTCAACCAGGGGGTAGTAGCGCCTACAATGAGCAGTTCTTC
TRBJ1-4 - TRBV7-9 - CASSLGGRTNEKLFF TGTGCCAGCAGCTTAGGGGGCCGCACTAATGAAAAACTGTTTTTT
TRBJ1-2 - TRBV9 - CASSVEVRAYGYTF TGTGCCAGCAGCGTAGAAGTCAGGGCATATGGCTACACCTTC
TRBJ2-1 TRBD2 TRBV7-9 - CASSLEEAAGGDEQFF TGTGCCAGCAGCCTTGAAGAGGCCGCGGGAGGGGATGAGCAGTTCTTC
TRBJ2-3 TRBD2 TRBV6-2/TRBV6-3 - CASSYLAGGSRDTQYF TGTGCCAGCAGTTACTTGGCGGGGGGCTCACGAGATACGCAGTATTTT
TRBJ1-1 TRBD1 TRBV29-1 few CSVVIGTGRLGTEAFF TGCAGCGTTGTTATCGGGACAGGGCGGCTAGGCACTGAAGCTTTCTTT
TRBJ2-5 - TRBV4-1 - CASSQDLGAGVGETQYF TGCGCCAGCAGCCAGGACCTCGGCGCAGGGGTGGGAGAGACCCAGTACTTC
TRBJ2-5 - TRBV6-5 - CASRYRGGETQYF TGTGCCAGCAGATATAGGGGAGGAGAGACCCAGTACTTC